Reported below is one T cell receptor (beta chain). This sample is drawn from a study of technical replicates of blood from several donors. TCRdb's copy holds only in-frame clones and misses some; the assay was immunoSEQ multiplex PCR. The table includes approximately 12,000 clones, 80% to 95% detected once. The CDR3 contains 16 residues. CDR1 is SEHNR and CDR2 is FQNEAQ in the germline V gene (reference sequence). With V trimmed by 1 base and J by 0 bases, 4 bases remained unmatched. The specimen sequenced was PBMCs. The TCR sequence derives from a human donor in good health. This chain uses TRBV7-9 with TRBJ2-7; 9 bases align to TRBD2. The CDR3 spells CASSLGGGGLSYEQYF. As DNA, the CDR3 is TGTGCCAGCAGCTTAGGCGGGGGGGGACTCTCCTACGAGCAGTACTTC.